The 9 T cell receptor beta chains below all came from one sample that was sequenced in a study of neurological immune-mediated disorders. Each CDR3 protein is one row after TCRdb ran MiXCR on the 5' RACE reads. Of roughly 88,000 distinct CDR3 sequences listed, roughly 3.3% are singletons. Material for sequencing was PBMCs. The receptors stem from a woman between 50 and 59 years old with multiple sclerosis.

This clonotype was counted many times. The chain combines TRBV20-1 with TRBJ2-2; 9 bases fit TRBD1. The V and J ends lost 6 bases and 2 bases, in that order; junction bases with no gene match: 16. The CDR3 covers 18 residues. In germline, CDR1 is DFQATT, CDR2 SNEGSKA (reference sequence). CDR3 in amino acids: CSALRAGQGHNNTGELFF. In nucleotides, the CDR3 is TGCAGTGCCCTGAGGGCGGGACAGGGTCATAACAACACCGGGGAGCTGTTTTTT.

This clonotype has a count of ten or more. The rearrangement links TRBV10-1 to TRBJ1-1; TRBD1 might be the D (5 bases). This CDR3 is built from 12 residues. Germline loops: CDR1 WNHNN, CDR2 SYGVQD (reference sequence). With 5 bases removed from V and 4 bases from J, the gap between germline ends came to 8 bases. CDR3 residues: CASSSGSTEAFF. CDR3 nucleotides: TGCGCCAGCAGTTCAGGGTCCACTGAAGCTTTCTTT.

This clonotype was observed at least ten times. DNA for the CDR3: TGTGCCAGCAGCGTAGGACCTGGAAACACCATATATTTT. This sequence encodes CASSVGPGNTIYF. The V call is TRBV9, the J call TRBJ1-3; no clear D gene. From germline, CDR1 is SGDLS and CDR2 YYNGEE. Trimming shortened V by 0 bases and J by 2 bases, and 3 bases separated the two germline ends. CDR3 length equals 13 residues.

At least ten counts were recorded for this clonotype. The chain joins TRBV7-2 to TRBJ1-1; 8 bases agree with TRBD1. V lost 2 bases to trimming and J lost 4 bases; unmatched junction nucleotides: 3. From germline, CDR1 is SGHTA and CDR2 FQGNSA. The CDR3 has 14 amino acids. The CDR3 DNA follows: TGTGCCAGCAGCTTATTCAGGGGGCCCACTGAAGCTTTCTTT. Translated, it gives CASSLFRGPTEAFF.

This clonotype was observed at least ten times. This sequence joins TRBV20-1 and TRBJ2-7, with D uncertain. Germline assignment: CDR1 DFQATT and CDR2 SNEGSKA (reference sequence). Trimming stripped 0 bases from V and 4 bases from J, with 10 bases between. The CDR3 sequence is 13 residues long. CDR3: CSARDPVTYEQYF. CDR3 in DNA: TGCAGTGCTAGAGACCCAGTTACGTACGAGCAGTACTTC.

This clonotype was detected ten times or more. The V gene is TRBV7-6, the J gene TRBJ2-1; D tentatively fits TRBD1 or TRBD2 (5 bases each). Germline CDR1 reads SGHVS; CDR2 reads FNYEAQ. The length of the CDR3 is 17 residues. The ends were cut back, 1 base at V and 0 bases at J, with 13 bases in the middle. The CDR3 region is CASSLGPGQGSYNEQFF. The CDR3 region has the DNA TGTGCCAGCAGCTTAGGCCCGGGGCAGGGCTCCTACAATGAGCAGTTCTTC.

This clonotype was counted many times. The V call is TRBV5-1, the J call TRBJ1-2; unclear D gene. Trimming removed 3 bases from V and 3 bases from J, with 12 bases in between. The germline CDR1 and CDR2 sequences are SGHRS and YFSETQ. The length of the CDR3 is 14 residues. The CDR3 loop is CASSWGSGDYGYTF. CDR3 sequence (DNA): TGCGCCAGCAGCTGGGGTTCGGGAGACTATGGCTACACCTTC.

In its sample, this clonotype was seen many times. V is TRBV20-1 and J is TRBJ1-4; D is possibly TRBD1 (5 bases). Deletions cut 3 bases from V and 8 bases from J, with 22 bases between. The CDR3 loop spans 16 amino acids. CDR1 is DFQATT and CDR2 is SNEGSKA in the germline V gene (reference sequence). As DNA, the CDR3 is TGCAGTGCTAGGCCTCGAAAGGGGCTCAGACAGGAAAAACTGTTTTTT. Its translation is CSARPRKGLRQEKLFF.

This clonotype was detected ten times or more. This rearrangement joins TRBV15 to TRBJ2-7, with TRBD1 matching 9 bases. CDR1 and CDR2 (germline): LNHNV, YYDKDF (reference sequence). The CDR3 is 16 amino acids. With 0 bases clipped from V and 1 base from J, the junction kept 4 bases outside the gene matches. DNA of the CDR3: TGTGCCACCAGCAGAGATGGGACAGGGTCATCCTACGAGCAGTACTTC. Translation gives CATSRDGTGSSYEQYF.